The entry that follows covers one T cell receptor (beta chain) sequence. Its antigen is unknown. This specimen belongs to a study of T cell repertoires in cytomegalovirus infection. Study-level results: HLA-C-restricted TCR beta clonotypes specific for CMV led the ex vivo response.

Using its own MiXCR run on the reads, TCRdb lists one record per CDR3 protein. The sample contains fewer than 1,000,000 distinct CDR3 sequences, around 30% of which appear only once. This CDR3 contains 15 residues. CDR1 and CDR2 (germline): MRHNA, SNTAGT. V lost 4 bases, J lost 3 bases, and 13 bases lay in between. The clonotype originates from a human donor in good health (CMV status not recorded). Some clones in this sample may be carry-over from other donors' samples. The chain joins TRBV6-4 to TRBJ1-5, with D possibly being TRBD1 (6 bases). Sequencing was performed on cultured CD8+ T cells from PBMCs, taken from culture after CMV antigen stimulation. CDR3 in amino acids: CASSADGGPNQPQHF. As DNA, the CDR3 is TGTGCCAGCAGTGCCGATGGGGGCCCCAATCAGCCCCAGCATTTT.